Presented here are 13 T cell receptor beta chains from one specimen sequenced in a study of cytomegalovirus exposure and HLA in healthy donors. PCR amplification relied on 60 Vbeta primers (plus 13 Jbeta primers). Repertoires were generated with immunoSEQ multiplex PCR, while TCRdb's copy carries only in-frame clones and drops some. The sample contains 150,000 to 200,000 clones, 75% to 85% of which appear only once. Sequenced material: PBMCs. The receptors were gathered from a woman aged 25 to 39 in good health and CMV-seropositive.

V and J are TRBV10-1 and TRBJ2-2; TRBD1 is a possible D gene (6 bases). V shed 4 bases and J shed 4 bases, with 7 bases lying between them. Germline assignment: CDR1 WNHNN and CDR2 SYGVQD (reference sequence). The CDR3 extends over 13 amino acids. The chain's CDR3 is CASSARGTGELFF. In DNA, the CDR3 is TGCGCCAGCAGTGCCAGGGGCACCGGGGAGCTGTTTTTT.

The rearrangement links TRBV19 to TRBJ2-6; D possibly corresponds to TRBD1 (5 bases). The CDR3 is 14 amino acids. CDR1 is LNHDA and CDR2 is SQIVND in the germline V gene (reference sequence). V was shortened by 4 bases and J by 2 bases, with 6 bases between the two germline ends. The CDR3 reads CASSRGAGANVLTF. Written as DNA, the CDR3 is TGTGCCAGTAGTAGGGGCGCTGGGGCCAACGTCCTGACTTTC.

This chain connects TRBV4-1 to TRBJ2-2; TRBD1 agrees at 8 bases. V lost 4 bases to trimming and J lost 6 bases; unmatched junction nucleotides: 13. The CDR3 has 17 residues. CDR1 and CDR2 (germline): MGHRA, YSYEKL. This chain's CDR3 is CASSPRDRRINAGELFF. The CDR3, as DNA: TGCGCCAGCAGCCCCCGGGACAGGAGAATTAACGCCGGGGAGCTGTTTTTT.

J is TRBJ2-2 and V is TRBV5-1; a weak D match, TRBD2 (6 bases). The CDR3 runs 15 residues. Germline lookup yields CDR1 SGHRS and CDR2 YFSETQ. V lost 2 bases, J lost 7 bases, and 15 bases lay in between. The CDR3 sequence: CASSFSWEVGGELFF. The CDR3 nucleotides are TGCGCCAGCAGCTTTTCTTGGGAGGTCGGCGGGGAGCTGTTTTTT.

This chain joins TRBV6-5 and TRBJ1-5; TRBD1 agrees at 8 bases. Germline-derived CDR1 and CDR2 are MNHEY and SVGAGI. The CDR3 has 14 amino acids. V trimming: 5 bases; J trimming: 5 bases; junction bases outside the gene matches: 5. CDR3: CASSRDRSYQPQHF. Here the CDR3 DNA reads TGTGCCAGCAGTCGGGACAGGTCTTATCAGCCCCAGCATTTT.

The chain is built from TRBV27 and TRBJ2-3; 13 bases line up with TRBD2. Germline-derived CDR1 and CDR2 are MNHEY and SMNVEV (reference sequence). Trimming removed 4 bases from V and 1 base from J; junction bases left unmatched: 8. This CDR3 contains 18 residues. The CDR3 coding sequence is TGTGCCAGCAGTTCCCAGCTACTAGCGGGGGGGGGCACAGATACGCAGTATTTT. This gives the protein CASSSQLLAGGGTDTQYF.

V is TRBV7-8 and J is TRBJ2-7, with D possibly matching TRBD2 (7 bases). The germline V and J ends were trimmed by 1 base and 8 bases, with 21 bases remaining between them. Germline assignment: CDR1 SGHVS and CDR2 FQNEAQ. CDR3 size: 16 residues. The CDR3 nucleotides read TGTGCCAGCAGCTTAGTGTCGGGGGGACACCCGAAAAAGCAGTACTTC. Its protein product is CASSLVSGGHPKKQYF.

The V gene is TRBV5-1, the J gene TRBJ2-7; D is possibly TRBD2 (5 bases). CDR1 and CDR2 (germline): SGHRS, YFSETQ. Between the trimmed V and J ends, which lost 4 bases and 0 bases, there was a span of 11 bases. This CDR3 has 14 residues. The CDR3 DNA reads TGCGCCAGCAGCGGACTTTCGAGCTCCTACGAGCAGTACTTC. This sequence encodes CASSGLSSSYEQYF. Using reference TRBV5-1 and TRBJ2-7 for the parts outside the CDR3, the full variable domain is KAGVTQTPRYLIKTRGQQVTLSCSPISGHRSVSWYQQTPGQGLQFLFEYFSETQRNKGNFPGRFSGRQFSNSRSEMNVSTLELGDSALYLCASSGLSSSYEQYFGPGTRLTVT.

Regarding this clone: The junction differs from germline at one of its ends, possibly a read error. The chain uses TRBV5-6 and TRBJ1-1, with no clear D. The CDR3 is 12 residues long. CDR1 is SGHDT, CDR2 YYEEEE, per germline. CDR3: CASSSTRTSLGF. The DNA for the CDR3 is TGTGCCAGCAGCTCAACTAGGACTAGCCTAGGGTTT.

This chain joins TRBV7-9 and TRBJ2-2; unclear D gene. This CDR3 is 17 amino acids long. Germline CDR1 SEHNR, CDR2 FQNEAQ (reference sequence). With 6 bases removed from V and 1 base from J, the gap between germline ends came to 18 bases. The CDR3 sequence is CASSYSSSLLNTGELFF. The DNA for the CDR3 is TGTGCCAGCAGTTACTCGTCTAGTCTCCTGAACACCGGGGAGCTGTTTTTT.

This chain connects TRBV6-5 to TRBJ1-6; possible D gene TRBD1, 6 bases. Trimming pared 2 bases from V and 10 bases from J, leaving 9 bases between. CDR1 MNHEY and CDR2 SVGAGI come from the germline V gene. This CDR3 contains 13 residues. The CDR3: CASSYGQGSPLHF. CDR3 in DNA: TGTGCCAGCAGTTACGGGCAGGGGTCACCCCTCCACTTT.

J is TRBJ2-4 and V is TRBV6-1; TRBD1 aligns across 10 bases. V lost 6 bases and J lost 8; bases outside the gene matches: 4. CDR1 is MNHNS, CDR2 SASEGT, per germline. The CDR3 contains 13 residues. CDR3 region: CASRGQGIHIQYF. As DNA, the CDR3 is TGTGCCAGCAGGGGACAGGGGATACACATTCAGTACTTC.

This sequence joins TRBV10-3 and TRBJ1-3; 7 nucleotides line up with TRBD1. The germline V gene encodes CDR1 ENHRY and CDR2 SYGVKD. V was pared by 5 bases and J by 1 base, with 5 bases of the junction left unmatched. This CDR3 spans 15 amino acids. The CDR3 sequence is CAISTGERSGNTIYF. The CDR3 coding sequence is TGTGCCATCAGTACAGGGGAGCGGTCTGGAAACACCATATATTTT.